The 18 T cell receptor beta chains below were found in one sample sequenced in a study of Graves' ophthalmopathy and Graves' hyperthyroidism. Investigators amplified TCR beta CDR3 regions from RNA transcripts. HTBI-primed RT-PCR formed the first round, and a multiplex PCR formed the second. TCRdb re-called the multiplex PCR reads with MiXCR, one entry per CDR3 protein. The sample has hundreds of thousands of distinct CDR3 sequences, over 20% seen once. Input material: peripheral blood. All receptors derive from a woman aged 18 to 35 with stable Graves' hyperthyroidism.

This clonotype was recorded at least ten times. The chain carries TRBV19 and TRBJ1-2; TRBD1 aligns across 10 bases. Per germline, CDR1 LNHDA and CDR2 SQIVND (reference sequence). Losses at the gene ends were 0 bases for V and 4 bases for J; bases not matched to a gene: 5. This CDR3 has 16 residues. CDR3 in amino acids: CASSIEGTGATYGYTF. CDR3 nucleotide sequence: TGTGCCAGTAGTATAGAAGGGACAGGGGCGACCTATGGCTACACCTTC.

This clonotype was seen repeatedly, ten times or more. The CDR3 spells CASTPDYLYYEQYF. The DNA of the CDR3 is TGTGCCAGCACCCCGGATTACCTCTACTACGAGCAGTACTTC. This chain links TRBV11-2 with TRBJ2-7; D ambiguous. Germline loops: CDR1 SGHAT, CDR2 FQNNGV. The CDR3 spans 14 residues. The germline V and J ends were trimmed by 7 bases and 3 bases, with 16 bases remaining between them.

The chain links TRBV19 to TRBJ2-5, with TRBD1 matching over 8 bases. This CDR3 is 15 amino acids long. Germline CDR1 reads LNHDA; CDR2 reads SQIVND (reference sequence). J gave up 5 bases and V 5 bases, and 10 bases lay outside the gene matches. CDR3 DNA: TGTGCCAGTAGTCTACTAGGACAGGGAGCGGAGACCCAGTACTTC. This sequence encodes CASSLLGQGAETQYF. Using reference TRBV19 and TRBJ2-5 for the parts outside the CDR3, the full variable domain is DGGITQSPKYLFRKEGQNVTLSCEQNLNHDAMYWYRQDPGQGLRLIYYSQIVNDFQKGDIAEGYSVSREKKESFPLTVTSAQKNPTAFYLCASSLLGQGAETQYFGPGTRLLVL.

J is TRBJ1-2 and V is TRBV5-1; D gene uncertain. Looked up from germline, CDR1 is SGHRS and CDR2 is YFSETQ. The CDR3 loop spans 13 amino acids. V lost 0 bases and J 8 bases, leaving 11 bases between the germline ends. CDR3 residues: CASSLVAGEGYTF. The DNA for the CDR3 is TGCGCCAGCAGCTTGGTGGCAGGCGAGGGCTACACCTTC.

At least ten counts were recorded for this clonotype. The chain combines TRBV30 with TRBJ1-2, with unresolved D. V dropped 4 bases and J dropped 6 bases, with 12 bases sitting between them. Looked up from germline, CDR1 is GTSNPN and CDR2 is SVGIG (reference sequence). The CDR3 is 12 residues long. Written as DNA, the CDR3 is TGTGCCTGGACCTTACCTGGACATGGCTACACCTTC. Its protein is CAWTLPGHGYTF.

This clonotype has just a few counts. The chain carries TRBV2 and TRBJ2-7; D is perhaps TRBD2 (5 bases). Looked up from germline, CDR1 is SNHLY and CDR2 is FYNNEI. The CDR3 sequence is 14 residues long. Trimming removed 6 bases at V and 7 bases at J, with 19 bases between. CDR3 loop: CASRAQRGHLEQYF. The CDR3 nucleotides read TGTGCCAGCAGGGCGCAGCGAGGGCACCTTGAGCAGTACTTC.

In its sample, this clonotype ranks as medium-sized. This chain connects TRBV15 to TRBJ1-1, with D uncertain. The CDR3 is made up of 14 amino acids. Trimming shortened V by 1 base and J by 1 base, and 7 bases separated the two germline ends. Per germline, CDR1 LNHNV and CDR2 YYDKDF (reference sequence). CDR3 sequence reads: CATSRGPGNTEAFF. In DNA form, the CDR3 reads TGTGCCACCAGCAGAGGCCCCGGGAACACTGAAGCTTTCTTT.

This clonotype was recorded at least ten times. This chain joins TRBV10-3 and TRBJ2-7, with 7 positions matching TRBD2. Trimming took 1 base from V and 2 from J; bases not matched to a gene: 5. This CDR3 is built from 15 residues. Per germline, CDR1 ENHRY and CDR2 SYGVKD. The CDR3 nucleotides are TGTGCCATCAGTGAGTGGGGACTACCGCCCTACGAGCAGTACTTC. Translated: CAISEWGLPPYEQYF.

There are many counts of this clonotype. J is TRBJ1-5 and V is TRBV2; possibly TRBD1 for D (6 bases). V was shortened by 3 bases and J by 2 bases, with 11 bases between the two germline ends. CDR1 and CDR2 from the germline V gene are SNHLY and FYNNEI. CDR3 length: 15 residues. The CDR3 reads CASSESRQGNQPQHF. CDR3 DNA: TGTGCCAGCAGTGAGAGCAGACAGGGCAATCAGCCCCAGCATTTT. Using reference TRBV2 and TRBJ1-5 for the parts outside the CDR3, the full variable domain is EPEVTQTPSHQVTQMGQEVILRCVPISNHLYFYWYRQILGQKVEFLVSFYNNEISEKSEIFDDQFSVERPDGSNFTLKIRSTKLEDSAMYFCASSESRQGNQPQHFGDGTRLSIL.

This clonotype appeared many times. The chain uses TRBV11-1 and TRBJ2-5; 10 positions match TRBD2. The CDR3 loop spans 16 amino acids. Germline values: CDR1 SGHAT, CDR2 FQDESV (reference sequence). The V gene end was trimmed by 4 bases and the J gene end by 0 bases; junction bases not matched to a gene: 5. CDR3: CASSSTSGTNQETQYF. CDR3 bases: TGTGCCAGCAGCTCCACTAGCGGGACAAACCAAGAGACCCAGTACTTC.

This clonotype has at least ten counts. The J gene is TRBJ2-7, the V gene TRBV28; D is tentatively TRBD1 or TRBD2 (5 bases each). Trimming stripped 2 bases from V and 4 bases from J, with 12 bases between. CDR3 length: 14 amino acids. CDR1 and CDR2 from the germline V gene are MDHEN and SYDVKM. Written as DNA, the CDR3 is TGTGCCAGCAGTTTAGAGGGGCCCCGGTACGAGCAGTACTTC. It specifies CASSLEGPRYEQYF.

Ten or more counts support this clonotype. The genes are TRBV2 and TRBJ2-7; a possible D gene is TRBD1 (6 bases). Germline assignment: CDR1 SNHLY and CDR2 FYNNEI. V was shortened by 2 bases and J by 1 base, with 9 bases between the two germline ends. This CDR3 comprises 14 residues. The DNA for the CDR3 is TGTGCCAGCAGTGAAAACAGGGAATCCTACGAGCAGTACTTC. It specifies CASSENRESYEQYF.

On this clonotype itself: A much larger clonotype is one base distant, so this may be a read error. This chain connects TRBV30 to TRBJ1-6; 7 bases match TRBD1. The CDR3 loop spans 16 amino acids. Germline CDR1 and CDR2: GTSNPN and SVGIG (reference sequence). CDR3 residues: CAWRLTGSWHNSHLHF. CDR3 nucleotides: TGTGCCTGGAGACTGACAGGGTCGTGGCATAATTCACACCTCCACTTT. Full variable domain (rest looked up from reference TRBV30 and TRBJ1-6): SQTIHQWPATLVQPVGSPLSLECTVEGTSNPNLYWYRQAAGRGLQLLFYSVGIGQISSEVPQNLSASRPQDRQFILSSKKLLLSDSGFYLCAWRLTGSWHNSHLHFGNGTRLTVT.

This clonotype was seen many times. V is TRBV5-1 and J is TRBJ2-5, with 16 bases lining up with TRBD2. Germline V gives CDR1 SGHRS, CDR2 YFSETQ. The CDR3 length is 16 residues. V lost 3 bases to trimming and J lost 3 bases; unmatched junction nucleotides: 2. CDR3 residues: CASSSGLAGGEETQYF. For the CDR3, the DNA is TGCGCCAGCAGCTCGGGACTAGCGGGAGGGGAAGAGACCCAGTACTTC.

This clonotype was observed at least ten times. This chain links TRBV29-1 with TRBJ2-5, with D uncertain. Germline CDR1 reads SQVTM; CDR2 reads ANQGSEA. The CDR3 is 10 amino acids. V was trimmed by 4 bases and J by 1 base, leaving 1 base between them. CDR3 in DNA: TGCAGCGTTGGCCAAGAGACCCAGTACTTC. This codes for CSVGQETQYF.

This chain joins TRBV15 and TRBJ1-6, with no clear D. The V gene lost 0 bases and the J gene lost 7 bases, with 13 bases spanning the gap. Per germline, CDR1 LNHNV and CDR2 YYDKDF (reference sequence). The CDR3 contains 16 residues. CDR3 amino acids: CATSRDGRVRNSPLHF. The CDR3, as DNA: TGTGCCACCAGCAGAGATGGGAGGGTTAGGAATTCACCCCTCCACTTT. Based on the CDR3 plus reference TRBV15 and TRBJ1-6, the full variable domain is DAMVIQNPRYQVTQFGKPVTLSCSQTLNHNVMYWYQQKSSQAPKLLFHYYDKDFNNEADTPDNFQSRRPNTSFCFLDIRSPGLGDTAMYLCATSRDGRVRNSPLHFGNGTRLTVT.

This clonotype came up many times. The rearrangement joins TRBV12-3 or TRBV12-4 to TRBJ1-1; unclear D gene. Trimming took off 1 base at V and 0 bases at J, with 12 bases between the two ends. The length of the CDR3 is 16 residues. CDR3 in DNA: TGTGCCAGCAGTTTAGGGTCAGCGATTATGAACACTGAAGCTTTCTTT. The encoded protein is CASSLGSAIMNTEAFF.

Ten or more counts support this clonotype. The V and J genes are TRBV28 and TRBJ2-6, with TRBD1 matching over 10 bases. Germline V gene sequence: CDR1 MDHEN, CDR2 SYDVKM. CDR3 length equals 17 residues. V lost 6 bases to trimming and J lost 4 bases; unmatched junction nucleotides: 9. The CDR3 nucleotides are TGTGCCAGCAGGCCCGGGACAGGGGATTCAGGGGCCAACGTCCTGACTTTC. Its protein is CASRPGTGDSGANVLTF.